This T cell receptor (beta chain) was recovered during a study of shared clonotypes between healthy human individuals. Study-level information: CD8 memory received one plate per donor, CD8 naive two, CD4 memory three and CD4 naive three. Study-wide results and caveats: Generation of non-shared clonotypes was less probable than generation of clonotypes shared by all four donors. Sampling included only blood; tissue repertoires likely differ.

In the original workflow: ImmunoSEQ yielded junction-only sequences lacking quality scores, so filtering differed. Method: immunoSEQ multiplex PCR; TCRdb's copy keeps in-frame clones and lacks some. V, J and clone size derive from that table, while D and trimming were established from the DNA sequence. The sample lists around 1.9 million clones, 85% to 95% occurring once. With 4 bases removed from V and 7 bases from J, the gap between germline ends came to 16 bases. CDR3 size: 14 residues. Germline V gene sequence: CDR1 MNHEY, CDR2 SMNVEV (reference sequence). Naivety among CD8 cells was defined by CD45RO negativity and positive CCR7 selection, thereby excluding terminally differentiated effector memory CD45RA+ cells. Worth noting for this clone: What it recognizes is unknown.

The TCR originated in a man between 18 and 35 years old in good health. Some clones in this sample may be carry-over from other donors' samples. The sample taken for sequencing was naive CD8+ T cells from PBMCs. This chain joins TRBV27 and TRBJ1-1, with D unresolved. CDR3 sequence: CASSSTGRALEAFF. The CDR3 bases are TGTGCCAGCAGTTCCACCGGGAGAGCCCTTGAAGCTTTCTTT.